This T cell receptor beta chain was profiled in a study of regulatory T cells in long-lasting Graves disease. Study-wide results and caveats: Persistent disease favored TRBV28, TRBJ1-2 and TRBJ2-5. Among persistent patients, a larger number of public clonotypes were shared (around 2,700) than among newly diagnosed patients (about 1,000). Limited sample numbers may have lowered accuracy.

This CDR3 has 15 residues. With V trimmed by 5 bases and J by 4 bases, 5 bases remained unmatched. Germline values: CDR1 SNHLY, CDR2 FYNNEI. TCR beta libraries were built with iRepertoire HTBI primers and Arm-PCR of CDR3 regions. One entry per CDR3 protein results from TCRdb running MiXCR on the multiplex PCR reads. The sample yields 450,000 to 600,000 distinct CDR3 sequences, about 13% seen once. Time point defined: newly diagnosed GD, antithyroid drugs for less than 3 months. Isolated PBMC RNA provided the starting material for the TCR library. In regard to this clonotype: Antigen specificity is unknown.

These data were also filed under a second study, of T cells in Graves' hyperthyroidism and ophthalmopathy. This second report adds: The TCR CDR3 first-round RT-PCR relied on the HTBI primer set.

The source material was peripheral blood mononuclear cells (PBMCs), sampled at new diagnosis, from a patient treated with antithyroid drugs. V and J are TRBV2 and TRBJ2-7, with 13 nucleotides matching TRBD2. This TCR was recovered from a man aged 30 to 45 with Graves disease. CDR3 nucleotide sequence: TGTGCCAGCAGTTCGGGACTAGCGGGAAAGTACGAGCAGTACTTC. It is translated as CASSSGLAGKYEQYF.